What follows is one TCR beta chain and its context. An end of the junction differs from the germline gene, which may be a read error. The repertoire was sequenced with immunoSEQ multiplex PCR; TCRdb's copy has only in-frame clones and lacks some. This sample yields about 220,000 clones, of which over 70% are seen a single time; under 8.5% belongs to the top ten. The data were obtained in a study of blood T cell repertoires in COVID-19. Study background: In each case, the material was cDNA or gDNA derived from T cells, B-cell-depleted T cells, or PBMCs.

The source is a woman in her 70s with acute or convalescent COVID-19. Sequenced input: peripheral blood.

The CDR3 region has the DNA TGTGCCAGCCTCCATCGGGGGTGGGGAGCTGTTTTT. This gives the protein CASLHRGWGAVF. This rearrangement joins TRBV9 to TRBJ2-2, with TRBD2 as a possible D gene (6 bases). CDR1 is SGDLS, CDR2 YYNGEE, per germline. The CDR3 covers 12 residues.